These T cell receptor beta chains were read from a single sample in a study of blood T cell repertoires in COVID-19. Some clones are missing from TCRdb's copy, which holds only in-frame ones; the method was immunoSEQ multiplex PCR. This table holds about 320,000 clones, about 90% found once. The sample consisted of PBMCs or T cells enriched from blood (not recorded which). These receptors were taken from a man aged 25-45 years who had recovered from COVID-19. The CDR3 runs from the conserved cysteine through the conserved F or W. A D gene is named only where the DNA matches it firmly. Size tells how often a clone was seen (once, few, many) or the class of an expanded clone, and some rows leave it out.

17	TRBV18	.	TRBJ2-3	.	TGTGCCAGCTCACCCGACGGGACTTCTCCTAGCACAGATACGCAGTATTTT	CASSPDGTSPSTDTQYF
16	TRBV2	.	TRBJ2-2	.	TGTGCCAGCACTGAGGGGGGGCCGAGTAACACCGGGGAGCTGTTTTTT	CASTEGGPSNTGELFF
13	TRBV28	.	TRBJ1-4	.	TGTGCCAGCAGTCTAGGGAGTAATGAAAAACTGTTTTTT	CASSLGSNEKLFF
14	TRBV2	TRBD2	TRBJ2-3	.	TGTGCCAGCAACCCGGGGGGATACACAGATACGCAGTATTTT	CASNPGGYTDTQYF
15	TRBV5-1	.	TRBJ1-1	.	TGCGCCAGCAGCTTGTTTGAGGGTAGGGACACTGAAGCTTTCTTT	CASSLFEGRDTEAFF
15	TRBV19	TRBD1	TRBJ1-1	.	TGTGCCAGTAGTTTGAGGGGACAGGGGGTCACTGAAGCTTTCTTT	CASSLRGQGVTEAFF
14	TRBV13	TRBD1	TRBJ1-3	many	TGTGCCAGCAGCGGAGGGGGCACTGGAAACACCATATATTTT	CASSGGGTGNTIYF
16	TRBV9	.	TRBJ1-2	.	TGTGCCAGCAGCCACAACGGAATCACGGGTAACTATGGCTACACCTTC	CASSHNGITGNYGYTF
19	TRBV7-2	TRBD2	TRBJ2-1	.	TGTGCCAGCAGCTTCCGATCGCGACGGACTAGCGGGGGGGCGGATGAGCAGTTCTTC	CASSFRSRRTSGGADEQFF
14	TRBV27	.	TRBJ2-1	.	TGTGCCAGCGGTTATGACAGACAGTACAATGAGCAGTTCTTC	CASGYDRQYNEQFF
16	TRBV9	TRBD1	TRBJ1-2	.	TGTGCCAGCAGCCCCGGGACAGGGGGATCGTACTATGGCTACACCTTC	CASSPGTGGSYYGYTF
14	TRBV6-5	.	TRBJ1-1	once	TGTGCCAGCAGTTACGGACAGTCGAACACTGAAGCTTTCTTT	CASSYGQSNTEAFF
15	TRBV10-3	.	TRBJ2-3	.	TGTGCCATCAGTGAGTCCCCGGGAGGCACAGATACGCAGTATTTT	CAISESPGGTDTQYF
17	TRBV30	TRBD2	TRBJ2-3	.	TGTGCCTGTATATTTGGGACTAACCAGCGTAGGACAGATACGCAGTATTTT	CACIFGTNQRRTDTQYF
14	TRBV28	.	TRBJ1-6	once	TGTGCCAGCAGTTTTTCGTACAGGGACTCACCCCTCCACTTT	CASSFSYRDSPLHF
17	TRBV10-3	TRBD2	TRBJ2-7	.	TGTGCCATCAGTGAGTCGATTCGGACTAGACTGGTATACGAGCAGTACTTC	CAISESIRTRLVYEQYF
13	TRBV27	TRBD1	TRBJ2-7	once	TGTGCCAGCCACCGGGACAGGATCTACGAGCAGTACTTC	CASHRDRIYEQYF
16	TRBV7-3	TRBD2	TRBJ2-7	.	TGTGCCAGCAGCGCCTCCGGACTAGATGGAGTCTACGAGCAGTACTTC	CASSASGLDGVYEQYF
12	TRBV30	.	TRBJ1-5	.	TGTGCCTGGAGCCCAGGCAATCAGCCCCAGCATTTT	CAWSPGNQPQHF
16	TRBV4-2	.	TRBJ2-3	.	TGTGCCAGCAGCCAAGAATGGGCAGGGCGCACAGATACGCAGTATTTT	CASSQEWAGRTDTQYF
16	TRBV5-1	TRBD2	TRBJ2-1	.	TGCGCCAGCAGCTTGGCGGCTAGCGGGGGATATAATGAGCAGTTCTTC	CASSLAASGGYNEQFF
14	TRBV6-1	.	TRBJ1-2	.	TGTGCCAGCAGTGAAGCGGCCAGAAACTATGGCTACACCTTC	CASSEAARNYGYTF
17	TRBV27	TRBD2	TRBJ2-1	.	TGTGCCAGCAGTTCCCCCCGGGGCGCGGGGGGCTACAATGAGCAGTTCTTC	CASSSPRGAGGYNEQFF
14	TRBV18	TRBD1	TRBJ1-2	.	TGTGCCAGCTCACCGGACAGGGTTTTTTCCGGCTACACCTTC	CASSPDRVFSGYTF
18	TRBV7-9	.	TRBJ1-3	.	TGTGCCAGCAGCTTAGGGGCGGGGGGCATTTTTCCTGGAAACACCATATATTTT	CASSLGAGGIFPGNTIYF
16	TRBV28	.	TRBJ1-5	few	TGTGCCAGCAGTTTACCCCAGGGCCTCGGCAATCAGCCCCAGCATTTT	CASSLPQGLGNQPQHF
14	TRBV6-5	.	TRBJ2-7	.	TGTGCCAGCACTACTACGAGAAGCGGGCTCGAGCAGTACTTC	CASTTTRSGLEQYF
16	TRBV7-8	.	TRBJ2-7	.	TGTGCCAGCAGCAACCCCCAGAGGGCCCTAGCTTACGAGCAGTACTTC	CASSNPQRALAYEQYF
16	TRBV5-5	.	TRBJ1-1	.	TGTGCCAGCAGCTTGGTTTGGAGATCCAGGGTCGCTGAAGCTTTCTTT	CASSLVWRSRVAEAFF
15	TRBV5-1	TRBD1	TRBJ1-1	once	TGCGCCAGCAGCTTGGTCGGGACAGGGGGCACTGAAGCTTTCTTT	CASSLVGTGGTEAFF
14	TRBV4-1	TRBD1	TRBJ1-2	.	TGCGCCAGCAGCCAATATCAGGGGGTTGATGGCTACACCTTC	CASSQYQGVDGYTF
14	TRBV2	.	TRBJ1-1	few	TGTGCCAGCAGGCTGAGAGGGTTGAACACTGAAGCTTTCTTT	CASRLRGLNTEAFF
16	TRBV18	.	TRBJ1-3	.	TGTGCCAGCTCAACGACAGGAGTAGGCTCTGGAAACACCATATATTTT	CASSTTGVGSGNTIYF
15	TRBV5-1	.	TRBJ1-5	.	TGCGCCAGCAGCCCCGAAGGGACAAACAATCAGCCCCAGCATTTT	CASSPEGTNNQPQHF
13	TRBV30	.	TRBJ1-5	.	TGTGCCTGGAGTGAACAGCCGGAACAGCCCCAGCATTTT	CAWSEQPEQPQHF
15	TRBV4-1	TRBD2	TRBJ2-1	.	TGCGCCAGCAGCCAAGAGACTAGCGGGGTAAATGAGCAGTTCTTC	CASSQETSGVNEQFF
14	TRBV13	.	TRBJ2-1	.	TGTGCCAGCAGCCCGACGGGAGTCCCACAGGAGCAGTTCTTC	CASSPTGVPQEQFF
14	TRBV30	.	TRBJ2-7	.	TGTGCCTGGAGTGTGGACTTGTACTCCTACGAGCAGTACTTC	CAWSVDLYSYEQYF
17	TRBV9	TRBD2	TRBJ2-2	.	TGTGCCAGCAGGCAAACCACTAGCGGGCCGAACACCGGGGAGCTGTTTTTT	CASRQTTSGPNTGELFF
13	TRBV6-1	.	TRBJ1-2	.	TGTGCCAGCAGCTTGACAGGAAATAGGGGCTACACCTTC	CASSLTGNRGYTF
13	TRBV10-3	.	TRBJ1-2	once	TGTGCCATCAGTGTGAAACAGAATGACGGCTACACCTTC	CAISVKQNDGYTF
15	TRBV5-1	.	TRBJ1-3	once	TGCGCCAGCAGCTTGAGCAGGGGTACTGGAAACACCATATATTTT	CASSLSRGTGNTIYF